This section outlines one T cell receptor beta chain sequence together with its context. Its antigen remains unidentified. Germline V gene sequence: CDR1 SGHDT, CDR2 YYEEEE. The CDR3 covers 17 residues. Trimming at V came to 0 bases and at J to 2 bases, leaving 10 bases not matched to a gene. The RNA input was roughly 0.45 to 1 ug, and it was reverse transcribed with random hexamers. With immunoSEQ multiplex PCR, TCR beta CDR3 was amplified across 54 Vbeta and 13 Jbeta. One entry per CDR3 protein, called by TCRdb with MiXCR from the immunoSEQ multiplex PCR reads. The sample holds around 280,000 distinct CDR3 sequences, 70% to 90% seen once. The data originate from a study of CD8 T cells in Susac syndrome. Study-level findings and limits: The TCR sequencing and HLA analysis in the study involved a relatively small number of individuals, as the study acknowledged.

Sequencing of TCR beta was undertaken in CD8+ and CD4+ T cells derived from blood. It was negative isolation that provided the CD8+ and CD4+ T cells, whereas TEMRA cells were enriched by FACS. This clonotype originated in a human donor with multiple sclerosis. Input material: CD8+ T cells from PBMCs. This chain uses TRBV5-6 with TRBJ2-5; 7 nucleotides align to TRBD2. The CDR3 spells CASSLALASGLQETQYF. DNA for the CDR3: TGTGCCAGCAGCTTGGCCCTGGCTAGCGGACTACAAGAGACCCAGTACTTC. The full variable domain, with the rest looked up from reference TRBV5-6 and TRBJ2-5, is DAGVTQSPTHLIKTRGQQVTLRCSPKSGHDTVSWYQQALGQGPQFIFQYYEEEERQRGNFPDRFSGHQFPNYSSELNVNALLLGDSALYLCASSLALASGLQETQYFGPGTRLLVL.